One and the same sample provided the 27 T cell receptor beta chains below, sequenced in a study of cytomegalovirus exposure and HLA in healthy donors listed by TCRdb under 2017. Library preparation used the immunoSEQ multiplex PCR assay. For the multiplex PCR, a mixture combining 60 forward primers for TCR Vbeta segments and 13 reverse primers for TCR Jbeta segments was used. Entries here come from immuneACCESS through TCRdb and include only in-frame sequences with V and J called. Some clones fail to appear in such tables; in the studies checked, an unresolved V gene covers under half of the shortfall, and the cause of the remainder is unknown. The sample records 90,000 to 120,000 clones, around 78% of which are singletons. 7.8% of the sample comes from the top ten. Sequencing input: PBMCs. The receptors here all came from a man aged 25 to 45 in good health and CMV-seronegative.

The sample holds one count of this clone. The genes are TRBV10-3 and TRBJ2-2; 8 nucleotides align to TRBD2. The CDR3 has 16 residues. Per germline, CDR1 ENHRY and CDR2 SYGVKD. The junction had 10 bases not matched to a gene; V was cut back by 10 bases and J by 0 bases. The CDR3 loop is CATKPAGGANTGELFF. The CDR3 DNA reads TGTGCCACCAAGCCCGCGGGGGGCGCGAACACCGGGGAGCTGTTTTTT.

The chain has TRBV10-3 and TRBJ2-1; maybe TRBD1 (6 bases). The V gene lost 8 bases and the J gene lost 4 bases, with 15 bases spanning the gap. The CDR3 totals 14 residues. CDR1 is ENHRY, CDR2 SYGVKD, per germline. The CDR3 region is CAIGTGHLYNEQFF. CDR3 nucleotides: TGTGCCATCGGGACGGGACACCTTTACAATGAGCAGTTCTTC.

This clone was observed once. The genes are TRBV27 and TRBJ2-3, with TRBD2 identical over 7 bases. Trimming took 1 base from V and 0 from J; bases not matched to a gene: 4. Germline CDR1 reads MNHEY; CDR2 reads SMNVEV (reference sequence). The CDR3 loop spans 16 amino acids. The CDR3 protein is CASSLYLAASTDTQYF. The CDR3 bases are TGTGCCAGCAGTTTATATCTAGCGGCTAGCACAGATACGCAGTATTTT.

J is TRBJ1-1 and V is TRBV19; 11 bases map to TRBD1. The CDR3 is 13 residues long. Germline assignment: CDR1 LNHDA and CDR2 SQIVND (reference sequence). V gave up 11 bases and J gave up 4 bases; unmatched junction bases: 6. The CDR3 coding sequence is TGTGCCGGGGGACAGGGGGTTGGCACTGAAGCTTTCTTT. This encodes CAGGQGVGTEAFF.

This rearrangement joins TRBV6-5 to TRBJ1-5; weak D call: TRBD1 (5 bases). This CDR3 is built from 15 residues. V was trimmed by 0 bases and J by 4 bases, leaving 10 bases between them. The germline V gene has CDR1 MNHEY and CDR2 SVGAGI. CDR3 amino acids: CASSYSSGQNQPQHF. As DNA, the CDR3 is TGTGCCAGCAGTTACTCGAGTGGACAAAATCAGCCCCAGCATTTT.

This chain uses TRBV18 with TRBJ2-5; D is possibly TRBD2 (6 bases). Germline-derived CDR1 and CDR2 are KGHSH and LQKENI. The V gene lost 5 bases and the J gene lost 5 bases, with 12 bases spanning the gap. The length of the CDR3 is 13 residues. CDR3 DNA: TGTGCCAGCTCAACCAGCCGGGGGGAGACCCAGTACTTC. Amino acids: CASSTSRGETQYF.

This clone occurred a few times. One end of the junction fails to match germline, which may point to a read error. The V call is TRBV7-9, the J call TRBJ2-7, with D uncertain. Germline loops: CDR1 SEHNR, CDR2 FQNEAQ (reference sequence). The CDR3 totals 12 residues. In DNA, the CDR3 is TGTGCCAGCGGGTCAGGCTCCCACGAGCAGTACTTC. Its translation: CASGSGSHEQYF.

The V gene is TRBV6-6, the J gene TRBJ2-5; 8 bases are shared with TRBD1. The CDR3 extends over 13 amino acids. The ends lost 10 bases at V and 1 base at J; junction bases unmatched: 5. From germline, CDR1 is MNHNY and CDR2 SVGAGI (reference sequence). The CDR3 DNA is TGTGCCACCTCCACAGGGGGCCAAGAGACCCAGTACTTC. Translating gives CATSTGGQETQYF.

The rearrangement uses TRBV9 and TRBJ2-7; 10 nucleotides match TRBD1. Germline V gene lookup returns CDR1 SGDLS and CDR2 YYNGEE. The length of the CDR3 is 15 residues. V was pared by 4 bases and J by 3 bases, with 7 bases of the junction left unmatched. This CDR3 is CASSSTGTGDYEQYF. The CDR3 coding sequence is TGTGCCAGCAGCTCAACCGGGACAGGGGACTACGAGCAGTACTTC. The full variable domain, rest sourced from reference TRBV9 and TRBJ2-7, is DSGVTQTPKHLITATGQRVTLRCSPRSGDLSVYWYQQSLDQGLQFLIQYYNGEERAKGNILERFSAQQFPDLHSELNLSSLELGDSALYFCASSSTGTGDYEQYFGPGTRLTVT.

The chain joins TRBV27 to TRBJ1-1; D might be TRBD1 (6 bases). Trimming removed 2 bases at V and 5 bases at J, with 9 bases between. The germline V gene has CDR1 MNHEY and CDR2 SMNVEV (reference sequence). The CDR3 has 13 amino acids. The CDR3 DNA reads as TGTGCCAGCAGTTTAAGTCAGGGGACTGAAGCTTTCTTT. Protein product: CASSLSQGTEAFF.

The chain joins TRBV7-6 to TRBJ2-5; the D is unclear. This CDR3 region has 14 residues. From germline, CDR1 is SGHVS and CDR2 FNYEAQ. The V end was cut by 5 bases, the J end by 0 bases, with 10 bases between. The CDR3 sequence is CASSAQVYQETQYF. The CDR3, as DNA: TGTGCCAGCAGCGCCCAGGTGTACCAAGAGACCCAGTACTTC.

This clone occurred a few times. This sequence joins TRBV7-9 and TRBJ1-1; D unclear. The CDR3 loop spans 14 amino acids. With 1 base removed from V and 1 base from J, the gap between germline ends came to 7 bases. Germline V gene data show CDR1 as SEHNR and CDR2 as FQNEAQ (reference sequence). The CDR3 DNA is TGTGCCAGCAGCTTAGTACGGTCGAACACTGAAGCTTTCTTT. Translation gives CASSLVRSNTEAFF. Looking up the rest from reference TRBV7-9 and TRBJ1-1 gives the full variable domain: DTGVSQNPRHKITKRGQNVTFRCDPISEHNRLYWYRQTLGQGPEFLTYFQNEAQLEKSRLLSDRFSAERPKGSFSTLEIQRTEQGDSAMYLCASSLVRSNTEAFFGQGTRLTVV.

The chain is built from TRBV10-3 and TRBJ1-1, with 10 nucleotides matching TRBD1. This CDR3 region has 14 residues. V was clipped by 4 bases and J by 4 bases; unmatched bases: 3. Germline values: CDR1 ENHRY, CDR2 SYGVKD. The CDR3 DNA is TGTGCCATCAGTGTGGGGGACAGGGGCACTGAAGCTTTCTTT. Protein product: CAISVGDRGTEAFF.

The chain joins TRBV5-6 to TRBJ1-5, with 11 positions matching TRBD1. This CDR3 comprises 16 residues. Per germline, CDR1 SGHDT and CDR2 YYEEEE. Trimming at V came to 4 bases and at J to 2 bases, leaving 5 bases not matched to a gene. The chain's CDR3 is CASSADRGHGNQPQHF. Here the CDR3 DNA reads TGTGCCAGCAGCGCGGACAGGGGGCATGGCAATCAGCCCCAGCATTTT.

This sequence joins TRBV29-1 and TRBJ1-1, with D possibly TRBD1 on 6 matching bases. This CDR3 comprises 15 residues. Trimming stripped 0 bases from V and 4 bases from J, with 15 bases between. CDR1 SQVTM and CDR2 ANQGSEA come from the germline V gene. The CDR3 nucleotides read TGCAGCGTTGAAGATGGGGGGGCGGGGGGCACTGAAGCTTTCTTT. This codes for CSVEDGGAGGTEAFF.

The rearrangement uses TRBV4-2 and TRBJ1-3, with 8 bases that match TRBD1. CDR3 length: 15 residues. V shed 1 base, J shed 6 bases, and the junction held 5 bases outside the gene matches. Germline CDR1 reads LGHNA; CDR2 reads YNFKEQ. This CDR3 reads CASSQVTGVENTIYF. The CDR3 DNA follows: TGTGCCAGCAGCCAAGTGACAGGGGTTGAAAACACCATATATTTT.

This clone was seen more than once but under ten times. The J gene is TRBJ1-4, the V gene TRBV25-1; D gene ambiguous. V was pared by 1 base and J by 6 bases, with 6 bases between. CDR1 is MGHDK, CDR2 SYGVNS, per germline. The CDR3 is 13 amino acids. The CDR3: CASSESGYEKLFF. The DNA for the CDR3 is TGTGCCAGCAGTGAATCGGGGTATGAAAAACTGTTTTTT.

The V call is TRBV5-1, the J call TRBJ1-1; D gene uncertain. Trimming took 0 bases from V and 0 from J, leaving 3 bases between them. The CDR3 extends over 13 amino acids. Germline V gives CDR1 SGHRS, CDR2 YFSETQ. CDR3 DNA: TGCGCCAGCAGCTTGGTATTGAACACTGAAGCTTTCTTT. Protein product: CASSLVLNTEAFF.

V is TRBV5-1 and J is TRBJ2-2, with TRBD1 matching 7 bases. The germline CDR1 and CDR2 sequences are SGHRS and YFSETQ. Losses at the gene ends were 4 bases for V and 4 bases for J; bases not matched to a gene: 10. This CDR3 has 16 amino acids. CDR3 DNA: TGCGCCAGCAGCAGAGCAGTGAGGGGGCCCACCGGGGAGCTGTTTTTT. Its translation: CASSRAVRGPTGELFF.

As to this clone: This same CDR3 is encoded by further DNA sequences in the sample. This sequence joins TRBV7-3 and TRBJ2-1, with 13 bases fitting TRBD2. Germline CDR1 reads SGHTA; CDR2 reads FQGTGA. Trimming at V came to 6 bases and at J to 6 bases, leaving 2 bases not matched to a gene. The CDR3 contains 14 residues. The DNA of the CDR3 is TGTGCCAGCAGTACTAGCGGGGGGGCCAATGAGCAGTTCTTC. It specifies CASSTSGGANEQFF.

V and J are TRBV28 and TRBJ1-2; possibly TRBD1 for D (5 bases). The ends were cut back, 0 bases at V and 7 bases at J, with 9 bases in the middle. The germline V gene has CDR1 MDHEN and CDR2 SYDVKM. CDR3 length: 13 residues. CDR3 nucleotide sequence: TGTGCCAGCAGTTTATGGTTGCAGGGTGGCTACACCTTC. Translation gives CASSLWLQGGYTF.

This clone has just a few counts. The chain employs TRBV5-4 and TRBJ2-2, with D perhaps matching TRBD2 (5 bases). The germline V and J ends were trimmed by 4 bases and 4 bases, with 11 bases remaining between them. The CDR3 spans 14 residues. Germline V gene sequence: CDR1 SGHNT, CDR2 YYREEE (reference sequence). CDR3: CASSPGVSTGELFF. CDR3 nucleotides: TGTGCCAGCAGCCCCGGGGTCTCCACCGGGGAGCTGTTTTTT.

J is TRBJ1-6 and V is TRBV15; 8 nucleotides line up with TRBD1. V was clipped by 1 base and J by 7 bases; unmatched bases: 0. In germline, CDR1 is LNHNV, CDR2 YYDKDF (reference sequence). CDR3 length: 14 amino acids. The chain's CDR3 is CATSRAGGNSPLHF. For the CDR3, the DNA is TGTGCCACCAGCAGAGCAGGGGGCAATTCACCCCTCCACTTT.

The rearrangement joins TRBV4-1 to TRBJ2-3; D possibly corresponds to TRBD2 (6 bases). CDR1 and CDR2 from the germline V gene are MGHRA and YSYEKL. This CDR3 region has 16 residues. V lost 0 bases and J lost 0, with 10 bases in between. The CDR3 DNA follows: TGCGCCAGCAGCCAAGAGGCAGGGACTAGCACAGATACGCAGTATTTT. Amino acids: CASSQEAGTSTDTQYF.

The V call is TRBV28, the J call TRBJ1-2; D may be TRBD1 (6 bases). Trimming took 5 bases from V and 1 from J, leaving 14 bases between them. The length of the CDR3 is 15 residues. The germline gives CDR1 MDHEN, CDR2 SYDVKM. Written as DNA, the CDR3 is TGTGCCAGCAGTGCTACCCTCAGGGGTAACTATGGCTACACCTTC. This translates into CASSATLRGNYGYTF.

This clone was detected once. This chain connects TRBV4-1 to TRBJ1-5, with D uncertain. V lost 4 bases, J lost 4 bases, and 23 bases lay in between. The CDR3 runs 18 residues. Germline-derived CDR1 and CDR2 are MGHRA and YSYEKL. CDR3 nucleotides: TGCGCCAGCAGCCCCGGCGGGAAGGGAACTCTTGGGAATCAGCCCCAGCATTTT. This codes for CASSPGGKGTLGNQPQHF.

This clone was found a few times. The J gene is TRBJ1-2, the V gene TRBV6-1, with 8 bases matching TRBD1. The junction had 7 bases not matched to a gene; V was cut back by 6 bases and J by 4 bases. Germline V gene data show CDR1 as MNHNS and CDR2 as SASEGT. The CDR3 totals 14 residues. The DNA of the CDR3 is TGTGCCAGCAGCTTGGACAGGGCGATCTATGGCTACACCTTC. It codes for CASSLDRAIYGYTF.